The rows below give T cell receptor beta chains drawn from one sample of a study of T cells expressing NK-cell markers. Each CDR3 protein gets one entry in TCRdb, which reprocessed the 5' RACE reads and gives no DNA. Recorded for this sample: 550,000 or so distinct CDR3 sequences. Sequenced sample: blood T cells: a sorted CD56 or NKG2C T cell subset, CD4+ or CD8+ T cells, or bulk PBMC T cells (not recorded which). These receptors were collected from a man aged 18 to 35 in good health. Both conserved end residues are part of each CDR3. Each record gives: V gene, J gene, CDR3 protein.

TRBV15	TRBJ1-5	CAAGTDYSNQPQHF
TRBV4-2	TRBJ2-3	CASSQALAGGPGTDTQYF
TRBV6-5	TRBJ2-5	CASSYPSGGQETQYF
TRBV5-6	TRBJ2-7	CASTYGAGSYEQYF
TRBV18	TRBJ2-7	CASSPKLGAMVYEQYF
TRBV5-1	TRBJ2-1	CASSWREAVNEQFF
TRBV12-3/TRBV12-4	TRBJ2-5	CASSFPTGSKQTQYF
TRBV12-3/TRBV12-4	TRBJ1-1	CASSLGTAEAFF
TRBV5-6	TRBJ2-1	CASSLDFSGTRVHEQFF
TRBV27	TRBJ1-6	CASSLLVSYNSPLHF
TRBV20-1	TRBJ2-7	CSAKGEWGWGDEQYF
TRBV12-3/TRBV12-4	TRBJ2-3	CASSSPLRRYTDTQYF
TRBV19	TRBJ2-4	CASSTGVLAKNIQYF
TRBV28	TRBJ2-5	CASSSPTDLETQYF
TRBV7-6	TRBJ2-3	CASSPGLVTDTQYF
TRBV12-3/TRBV12-4	TRBJ1-3	CASSEFTGGSGNTIYF
TRBV20-1	TRBJ1-3	CSARLDSSGNTIYF
TRBV5-5	TRBJ2-3	CASSLQRGHSTDTQYF
TRBV12-3/TRBV12-4	TRBJ1-1	CASSLPGAEVVQAFF
TRBV4-3	TRBJ2-2	CASSHQEGAGELFF
TRBV7-7	TRBJ2-1	CASSSRTVPYNEQFF
TRBV7-9	TRBJ2-3	CASSGKSSTDTQYF
TRBV19	TRBJ2-5	CASSIRPGLGGETQYF
TRBV20-1	TRBJ2-7	CSARDTKGEGYEQYF
TRBV20-1	TRBJ2-5	CSATPTSEISETQYF
TRBV12-3/TRBV12-4	TRBJ1-1	CASSRDRAEAFF
TRBV12-3/TRBV12-4	TRBJ2-7	CASSYRRDLGYEQYF